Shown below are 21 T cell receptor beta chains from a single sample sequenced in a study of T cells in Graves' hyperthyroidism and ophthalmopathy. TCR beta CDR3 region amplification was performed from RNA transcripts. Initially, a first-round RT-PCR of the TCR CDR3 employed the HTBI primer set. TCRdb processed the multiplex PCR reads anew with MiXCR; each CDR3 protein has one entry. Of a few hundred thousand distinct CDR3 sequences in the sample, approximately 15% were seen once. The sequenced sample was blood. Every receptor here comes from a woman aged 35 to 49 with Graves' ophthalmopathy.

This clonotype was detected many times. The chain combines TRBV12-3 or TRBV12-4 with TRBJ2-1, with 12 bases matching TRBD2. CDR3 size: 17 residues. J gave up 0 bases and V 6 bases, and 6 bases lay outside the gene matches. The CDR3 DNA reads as TGTGCCAGCAGGCGACTAGCGGGGGCCAGCTCCTACAATGAGCAGTTCTTC. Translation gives CASRRLAGASSYNEQFF.

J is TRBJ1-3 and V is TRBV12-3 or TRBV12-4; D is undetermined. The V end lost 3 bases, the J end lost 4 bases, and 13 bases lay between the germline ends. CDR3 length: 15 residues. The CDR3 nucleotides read TGTGCCAGCAGTTTGTTGAGCGCTTCCGGAAACACCATATATTTT. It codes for CASSLLSASGNTIYF.

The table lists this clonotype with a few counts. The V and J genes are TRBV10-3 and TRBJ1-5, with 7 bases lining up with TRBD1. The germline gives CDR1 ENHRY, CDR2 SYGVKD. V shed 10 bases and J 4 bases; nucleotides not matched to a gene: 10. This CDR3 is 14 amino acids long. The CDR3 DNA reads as TGTGCCACCGTAGAGCCAGGGGGTAATCAGCCCCAGCATTTT. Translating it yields CATVEPGGNQPQHF.

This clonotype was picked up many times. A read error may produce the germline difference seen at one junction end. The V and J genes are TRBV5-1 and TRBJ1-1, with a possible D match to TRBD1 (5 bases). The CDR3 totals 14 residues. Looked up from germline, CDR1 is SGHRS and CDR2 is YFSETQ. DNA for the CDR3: TGTGCCAGCAGTTTGGCAGGCGGGGGTACTGAAGCTTTCTTT. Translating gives CASSLAGGGTEAFF.

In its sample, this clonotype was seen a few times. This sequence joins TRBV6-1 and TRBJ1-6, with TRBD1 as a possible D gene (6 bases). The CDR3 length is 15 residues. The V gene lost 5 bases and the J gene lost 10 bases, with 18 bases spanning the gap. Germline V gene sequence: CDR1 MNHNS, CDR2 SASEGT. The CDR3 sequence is CASSQLLGGGSPLHF. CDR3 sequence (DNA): TGTGCCAGCAGTCAACTCCTCGGGGGCGGATCACCCCTCCACTTT.

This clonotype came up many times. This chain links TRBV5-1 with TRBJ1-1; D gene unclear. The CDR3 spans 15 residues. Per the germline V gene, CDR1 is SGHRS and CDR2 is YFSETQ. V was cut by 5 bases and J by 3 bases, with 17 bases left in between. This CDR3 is CASSLLTAEDTEAFF. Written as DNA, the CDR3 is TGCGCCAGCAGTCTGCTGACGGCAGAGGACACTGAAGCTTTCTTT. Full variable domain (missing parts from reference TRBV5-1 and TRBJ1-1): KAGVTQTPRYLIKTRGQQVTLSCSPISGHRSVSWYQQTPGQGLQFLFEYFSETQRNKGNFPGRFSGRQFSNSRSEMNVSTLELGDSALYLCASSLLTAEDTEAFFGQGTRLTVV.

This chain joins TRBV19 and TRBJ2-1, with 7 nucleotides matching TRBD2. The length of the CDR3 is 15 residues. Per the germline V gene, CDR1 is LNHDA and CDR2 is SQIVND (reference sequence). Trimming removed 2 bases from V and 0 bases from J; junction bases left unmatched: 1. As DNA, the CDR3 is TGTGCCAGTAGTATACTAGCGGCCTCCTACAATGAGCAGTTCTTC. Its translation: CASSILAASYNEQFF.

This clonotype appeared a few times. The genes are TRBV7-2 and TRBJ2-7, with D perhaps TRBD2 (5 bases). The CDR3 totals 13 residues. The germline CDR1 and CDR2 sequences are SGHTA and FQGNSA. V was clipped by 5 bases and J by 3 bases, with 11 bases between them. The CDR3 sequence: CASSGRLHYEQYF. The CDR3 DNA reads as TGTGCCAGCAGCGGGAGACTGCACTACGAGCAGTACTTC. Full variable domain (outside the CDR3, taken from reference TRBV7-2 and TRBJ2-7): GAGVSQSPSNKVTEKGKDVELRCDPISGHTALYWYRQSLGQGLEFLIYFQGNSAPDKSGLPSDRFSAERTGGSVSTLTIQRTQQEDSAVYLCASSGRLHYEQYFGPGTRLTVT.

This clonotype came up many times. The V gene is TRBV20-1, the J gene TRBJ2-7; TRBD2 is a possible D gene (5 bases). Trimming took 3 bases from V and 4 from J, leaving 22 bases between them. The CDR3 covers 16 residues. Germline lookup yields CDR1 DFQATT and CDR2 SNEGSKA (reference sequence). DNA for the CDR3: TGCAGTGCTAGGGGTCGCACGGGAATCCTGAGGTACGAGCAGTACTTC. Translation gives CSARGRTGILRYEQYF.

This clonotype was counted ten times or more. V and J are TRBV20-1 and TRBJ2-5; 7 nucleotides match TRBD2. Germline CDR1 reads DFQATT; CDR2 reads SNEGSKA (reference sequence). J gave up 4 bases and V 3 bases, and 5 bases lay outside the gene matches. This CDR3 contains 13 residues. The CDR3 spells CSASERGVETQYF. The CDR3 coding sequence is TGCAGTGCTAGTGAGCGGGGAGTAGAGACCCAGTACTTC.

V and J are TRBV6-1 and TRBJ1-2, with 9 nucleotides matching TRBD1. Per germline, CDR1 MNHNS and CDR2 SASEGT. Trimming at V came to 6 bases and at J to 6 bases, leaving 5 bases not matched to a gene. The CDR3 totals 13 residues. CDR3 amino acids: CASRKQGADGYTF. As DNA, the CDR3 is TGTGCCAGCAGGAAACAGGGGGCCGATGGCTACACCTTC.

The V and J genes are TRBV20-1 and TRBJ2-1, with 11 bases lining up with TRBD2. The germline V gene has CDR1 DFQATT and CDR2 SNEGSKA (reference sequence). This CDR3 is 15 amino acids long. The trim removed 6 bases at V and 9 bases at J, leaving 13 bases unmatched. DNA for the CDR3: TGCAGTGCATTATCCGGGACTAGCGGTATCGGTGAGCAGTTCTTC. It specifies CSALSGTSGIGEQFF.

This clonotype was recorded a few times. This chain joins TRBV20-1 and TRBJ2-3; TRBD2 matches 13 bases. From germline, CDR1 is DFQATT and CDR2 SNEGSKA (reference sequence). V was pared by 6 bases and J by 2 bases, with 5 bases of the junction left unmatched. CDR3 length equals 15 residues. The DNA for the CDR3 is TGCAGTGCCGTTACTAGCGGGGGGGTCACAGATACGCAGTATTTT. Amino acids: CSAVTSGGVTDTQYF.

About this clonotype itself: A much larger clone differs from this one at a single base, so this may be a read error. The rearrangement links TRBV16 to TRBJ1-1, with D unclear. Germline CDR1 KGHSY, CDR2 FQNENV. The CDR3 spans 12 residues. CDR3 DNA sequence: TGTGCCAGCCTCCCCGAGTTAACTGAAGCTTCCTTT. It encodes CASLPELTEASF.

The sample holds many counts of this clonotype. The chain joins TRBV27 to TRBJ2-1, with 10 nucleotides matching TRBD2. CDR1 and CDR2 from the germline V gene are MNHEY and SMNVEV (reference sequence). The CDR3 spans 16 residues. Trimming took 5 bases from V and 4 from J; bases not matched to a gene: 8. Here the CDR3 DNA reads TGTGCCAGCAGTCCAAGGCTAGCGGGAGAATACAATGAGCAGTTCTTC. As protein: CASSPRLAGEYNEQFF.

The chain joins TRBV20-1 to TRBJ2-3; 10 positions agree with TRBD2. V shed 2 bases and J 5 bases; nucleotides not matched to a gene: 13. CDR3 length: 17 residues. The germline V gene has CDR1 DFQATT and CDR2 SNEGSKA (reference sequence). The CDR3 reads CSARPKLGSGRVDTQYF. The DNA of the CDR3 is TGCAGTGCTAGACCTAAACTGGGAAGCGGGAGGGTAGATACGCAGTATTTT.

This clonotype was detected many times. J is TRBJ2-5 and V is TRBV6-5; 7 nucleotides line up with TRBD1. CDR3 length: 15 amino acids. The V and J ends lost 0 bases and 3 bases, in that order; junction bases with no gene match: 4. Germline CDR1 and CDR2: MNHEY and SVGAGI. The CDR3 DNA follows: TGTGCCAGCAGTTACTCAGGCAGGGGGAAAGAGACCCAGTACTTC. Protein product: CASSYSGRGKETQYF.

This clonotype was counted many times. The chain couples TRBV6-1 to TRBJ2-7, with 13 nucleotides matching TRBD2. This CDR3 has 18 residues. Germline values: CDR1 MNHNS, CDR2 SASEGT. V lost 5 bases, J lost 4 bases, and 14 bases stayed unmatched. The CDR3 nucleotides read TGTGCCAGCAGTTCACTTCCACGCCGGACTAGCGGGGGTTACGAGCAGTACTTC. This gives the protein CASSSLPRRTSGGYEQYF.

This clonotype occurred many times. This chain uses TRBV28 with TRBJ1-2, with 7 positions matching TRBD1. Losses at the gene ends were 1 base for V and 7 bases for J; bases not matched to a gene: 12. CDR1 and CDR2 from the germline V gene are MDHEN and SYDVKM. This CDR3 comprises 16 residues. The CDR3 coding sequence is TGTGCCAGCAGTTTATTGGGCAGGGGGACAAGAGGTGGCTACACCTTC. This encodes CASSLLGRGTRGGYTF.

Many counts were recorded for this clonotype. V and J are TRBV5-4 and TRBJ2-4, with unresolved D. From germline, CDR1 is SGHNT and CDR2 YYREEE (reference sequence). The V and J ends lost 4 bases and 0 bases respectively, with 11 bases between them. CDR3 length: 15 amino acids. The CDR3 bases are TGTGCCAGCAGCACGACCCCTCTAGCCAAAAACATTCAGTACTTC. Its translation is CASSTTPLAKNIQYF. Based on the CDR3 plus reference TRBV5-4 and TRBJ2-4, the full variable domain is ETGVTQSPTHLIKTRGQQVTLRCSSQSGHNTVSWYQQALGQGPQFIFQYYREEENGRGNFPPRFSGLQFPNYSSELNVNALELDDSALYLCASSTTPLAKNIQYFGAGTRLSVL.

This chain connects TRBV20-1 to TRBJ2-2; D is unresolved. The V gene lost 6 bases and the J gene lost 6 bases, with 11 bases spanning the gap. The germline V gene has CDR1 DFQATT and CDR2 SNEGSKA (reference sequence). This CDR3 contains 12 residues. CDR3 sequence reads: CSAIGASGELFF. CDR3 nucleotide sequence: TGCAGTGCCATAGGTGCATCCGGGGAGCTGTTTTTT.